This is a list of T cell receptor beta chains from one sample in a study of blood T cell repertoires in COVID-19. Some clones are missing from TCRdb's copy, which holds only in-frame ones; the method was immunoSEQ multiplex PCR. Of more than 200,000 clones listed, approximately 88% are singletons. Material for sequencing was PBMCs or T cells enriched from blood (not recorded which). The receptors originated from a woman younger than 45 who had been exposed to COVID-19. The CDR3 runs from the conserved cysteine through the conserved F or W. The D gene is left open where the match is weak. The listing skips clone size in some rows; elsewhere it reads once, few, many or a size class.

. | TRBJ1-3 | . | TRBV19 | TGTGCCACCCAACGCAGCGACTCTGGAAACACCATATATTTT | CATQRSDSGNTIYF
TRBD2 | TRBJ2-1 | . | TRBV11-3 | TGTGCCAGCAGCTTAGGGCCTAGCGGGAGCAATGAGCAGTTCTTC | CASSLGPSGSNEQFF
TRBD2 | TRBJ2-2 | . | TRBV15 | TGTGCCACCAGCAGAGATCAACTGCTAGCGGGAGGTTTCACCGGGGAGCTGTTTTTT | CATSRDQLLAGGFTGELFF
. | TRBJ1-2 | few | TRBV25-1 | TGTGCCAGCAGTGTAGGCACAGGGTTCTACGGCTACACCTTC | CASSVGTGFYGYTF
. | TRBJ2-3 | . | TRBV27 | TGTGCCAGCAACCATCAGGGCACAGATACGCAGTATTTT | CASNHQGTDTQYF
. | TRBJ2-7 | . | TRBV7-9 | TGTGCCAGCAGCTTAGAGCCCGGAGCAGTTGTATTGTACGAGCAGTACTTC | CASSLEPGAVVLYEQYF
. | TRBJ2-3 | . | TRBV7-3 | TGTGCCAGCAGCTATGCGGGATGGGGAGATACGCAGTATTTT | CASSYAGWGDTQYF
. | TRBJ2-7 | . | TRBV4-1 | TGCGCCAGCAGCCAAGTTTACAGGGCCTACGAGCAGTACTTC | CASSQVYRAYEQYF
. | TRBJ1-2 | . | TRBV29-1 | TGCAGCGTTGACTTCCGTCGGGGGGCTAGCGACGGCTACACCTTC | CSVDFRRGASDGYTF
. | TRBJ1-2 | once | TRBV5-1 | TGCGCCAGCAGCTTAGGAGGGAAAGGCCTTAACTATGGCTACACCTTC | CASSLGGKGLNYGYTF
. | TRBJ2-7 | . | TRBV5-6 | TGTGCCAGCAGCTTGGAACTCACTTCCGAGCAGTACTTC | CASSLELTSEQYF
TRBD1 | TRBJ1-5 | . | TRBV13 | TGTGCCAGCAGCCCGCCCCGACAGGGAGCCTTTATGAATCAGCCCCAGCATTTT | CASSPPRQGAFMNQPQHF
. | TRBJ2-5 | once | TRBV7-2 | TGTGCCAGCAGCTTAGGGGCAGCTCCCCTTCAAGAGACCCAGTACTTC | CASSLGAAPLQETQYF
. | TRBJ1-1 | . | TRBV4-1 | TGCGCCAGCAGCCAAGTCGGAACAGCTGAAGCTTTCTTT | CASSQVGTAEAFF
. | TRBJ1-1 | . | TRBV9 | TGTGCCAGCAGCGTAGGTGGCGGAGGGCTGAACACTGAAGCTTTCTTT | CASSVGGGGLNTEAFF
TRBD2 | TRBJ2-1 | once | TRBV7-9 | TGTGCCAGCAGCCGTGGGGCCTTAGCGGGAACTTACAATGAGCAGTTCTTC | CASSRGALAGTYNEQFF
. | TRBJ1-5 | few | TRBV2 | TGTGCCAGCAGAGCGGGAGGGGCCGGTCAGCCCCAGCATTTT | CASRAGGAGQPQHF